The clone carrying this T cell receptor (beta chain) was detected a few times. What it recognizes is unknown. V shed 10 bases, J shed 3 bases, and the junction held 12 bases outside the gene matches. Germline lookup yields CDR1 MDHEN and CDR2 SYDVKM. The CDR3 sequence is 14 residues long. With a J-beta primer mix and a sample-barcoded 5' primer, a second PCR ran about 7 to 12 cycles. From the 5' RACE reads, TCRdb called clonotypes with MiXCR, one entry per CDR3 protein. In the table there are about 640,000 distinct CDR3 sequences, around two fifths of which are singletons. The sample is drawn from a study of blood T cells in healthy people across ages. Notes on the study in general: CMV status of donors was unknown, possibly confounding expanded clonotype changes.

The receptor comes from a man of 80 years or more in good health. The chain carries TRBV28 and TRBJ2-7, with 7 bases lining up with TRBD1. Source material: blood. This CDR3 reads CATALAGGDYEQYF. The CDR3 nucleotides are TGTGCCACCGCTCTTGCAGGGGGAGACTACGAGCAGTACTTC. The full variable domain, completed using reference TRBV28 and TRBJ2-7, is DVKVTQSSRYLVKRTGEKVFLECVQDMDHENMFWYRQDPGLGLRLIYFSYDVKMKEKGDIPEGYSVSREKKERFSLILESASTNQTSMYLCATALAGGDYEQYFGPGTRLTVT.